The table lists the clone carrying this T cell receptor beta chain with a few counts. The antigen remains unidentified. The CDR3 is 14 amino acids. Trimming removed 6 bases from V and 13 bases from J; junction bases left unmatched: 7. This sample is part of a study of response to subunit inactivated influenza vaccine. Study-level findings and limits: Every seasonal influenza vaccination brings in few new T cells, the authors suggested.

TCRdb reprocessed the RT-PCR reads via MiXCR and lists one record per CDR3 protein. Of hundreds of thousands of distinct CDR3 sequences in the sample, about a sixth were seen once. The material was PBMCs from blood, obtained roughly 12 days after vaccination. This sequence was found in a middle-aged man who received an inactivated influenza vaccine. The rearrangement joins TRBV12-3 or TRBV12-4 to TRBJ2-1; 15 bases are shared with TRBD2. CDR3 sequence: CASSPGTSGRRQFF. CDR3 DNA: TGTGCCAGCAGCCCAGGGACTAGCGGGAGGCGCCAGTTCTTC.